One sample yielded the 29 T cell receptor beta chains listed below, sequenced in a study of CD8+CD57+ T cells in acquired aplastic anemia. Profiling that covered TCR beta VDJ and CDR3 relied on genomic DNA as its template. Each CDR3 protein is one row after TCRdb ran MiXCR on the reads. The profile covers some 220,000 distinct CDR3 sequences, with 34% appearing a single time and 1.1% taken by the ten largest. The sequenced material came from sorted CD4+, CD8+, or CD8+CD57+ T cells (not recorded which) from PBMCs. These receptors all come from a human donor in good health, serving as a control.

This clonotype was counted between two and nine times. V gene TRBV10-3 combines with J gene TRBJ2-3; D not certain. Trimming took 11 bases from V and 4 from J, leaving 19 bases between them. The germline V gene has CDR1 ENHRY and CDR2 SYGVKD. The CDR3 runs 14 residues. CDR3 sequence: CAVKSELIADTQYF. DNA of the CDR3: TGTGCCGTTAAGTCGGAGTTAATTGCAGATACGCAGTATTTT.

Note on this clonotype: A much larger clone sits a single nucleotide away, making a read error possible. Lacking the conserved final phenylalanine or tryptophan, this CDR3 likely reflects a read error. V and J are TRBV12-3 or TRBV12-4 and TRBJ1-1, with D unresolved. The CDR3 spans 12 residues. V dropped 5 bases and J dropped 8 bases, with 12 bases sitting between them. CDR3 DNA sequence: TGTGCCAGCAGTCCTTTATCCCTCGAAGCTTTCTCT. It is translated as CASSPLSLEAFS.

The rearrangement joins TRBV24-1 to TRBJ2-3, with 7 bases matching TRBD2. The CDR3 spans 14 residues. Trimming cost V 7 bases and J 2 bases; bases outside gene matches: 5. CDR1 and CDR2 (germline): KGHDR, SFDVKD. CDR3 in DNA: TGTGCCACCAGCCTAGCGGCTAACACAGATACGCAGTATTTT. Protein: CATSLAANTDTQYF.

This clonotype was detected many times. The CDR3 DNA follows: TGTGCCAGCAGCTTAGCGCGTGAGCTGTTTTTT. Amino acids: CASSLARELFF. The rearrangement uses TRBV7-9 and TRBJ2-2; D remains ambiguous. V lost 0 bases, J lost 11 bases, and 4 bases lay in between. The germline CDR1 and CDR2 sequences are SEHNR and FQNEAQ (reference sequence). This CDR3 is 11 amino acids long.

This clonotype was detected many times. This sequence joins TRBV7-9 and TRBJ1-1; D unclear. V lost 1 base to trimming and J lost 7 bases, with 10 bases between them. Germline V gene data show CDR1 as SEHNR and CDR2 as FQNEAQ (reference sequence). The CDR3 runs to 13 residues. The chain's CDR3 is CASSLGFGDEAFF. DNA for the CDR3: TGTGCCAGCAGCTTAGGGTTTGGGGATGAAGCTTTCTTT.

The chain couples TRBV20-1 to TRBJ1-4; D ambiguous. Germline CDR1 reads DFQATT; CDR2 reads SNEGSKA (reference sequence). This CDR3 contains 10 residues. CDR3 loop: CSVYDEKLFF. CDR3 nucleotide sequence: TGCAGCGTTTACGATGAAAAACTGTTTTTT.

A few counts support this clonotype. The chain couples TRBV3-1 to TRBJ2-3, with 13 bases lining up with TRBD2. Losses at the gene ends were 5 bases for V and 5 bases for J; bases not matched to a gene: 4. The CDR3 has 15 residues. The germline V gene encodes CDR1 LGHDT and CDR2 YNNKEL (reference sequence). The CDR3 region is CASSGLAGVGDTQYF. The CDR3 DNA reads as TGTGCCAGCAGCGGACTAGCGGGAGTGGGAGATACGCAGTATTTT.

This clonotype was counted at least ten times. The V gene is TRBV24-1, the J gene TRBJ2-2, with 10 nucleotides matching TRBD2. The CDR3 is 18 residues long. Germline trimming cut 3 bases from V and 5 bases from J; bases unmatched to any gene: 11. The germline CDR1 and CDR2 sequences are KGHDR and SFDVKD. DNA for the CDR3: TGTGCCACCAGTGATCCCACGTCTAGCGGGAGACGAACCGGGGAGCTGTTTTTT. This sequence encodes CATSDPTSSGRRTGELFF.

This clonotype was seen many times. The chain links TRBV7-8 to TRBJ1-5, with D uncertain. CDR1 is SGHVS, CDR2 FQNEAQ, per germline. CDR3 length: 13 amino acids. The V gene lost 5 bases and the J gene lost 4 bases, with 9 bases spanning the gap. Here the CDR3 reads CASSADLNQPQHF. The CDR3 nucleotides are TGTGCCAGCAGCGCGGACTTGAATCAGCCCCAGCATTTT. The full variable domain, with the rest looked up from reference TRBV7-8 and TRBJ1-5, is GAGVSQSPRYKVAKRGQDVALRCDPISGHVSLFWYQQALGQGPEFLTYFQNEAQLDKSGLPSDRFFAERPEGSVSTLKIQRTQQEDSAVYLCASSADLNQPQHFGDGTRLSIL.

This clonotype was observed many times. The chain couples TRBV2 to TRBJ2-7; D gene unclear. Trimming left V 7 bases short and J 2 bases short, with 12 bases between. CDR1 is SNHLY, CDR2 FYNNEI, per germline. The CDR3 totals 13 residues. As DNA, the CDR3 is TGTGCCAGCAAAAGGCGGCCGGCCTACGAGCAGTACTTC. Residues: CASKRRPAYEQYF.

This chain joins TRBV20-1 and TRBJ2-7, with unresolved D. Germline CDR1 DFQATT, CDR2 SNEGSKA (reference sequence). Trimming cost V 5 bases and J 0 bases, with 8 bases left between them. The length of the CDR3 is 12 residues. The CDR3: CSAQVSSYEQYF. The DNA for the CDR3 is TGCAGTGCTCAAGTAAGCTCCTACGAGCAGTACTTC.

The rearrangement joins TRBV20-1 to TRBJ2-3, with D uncertain. Germline V gives CDR1 DFQATT, CDR2 SNEGSKA (reference sequence). Trimming removed 8 bases from V and 2 bases from J, with 11 bases in between. The CDR3 length is 12 residues. CDR3 DNA: TGCAGTACGCCGACTGTCACAGATACGCAGTATTTT. It is translated as CSTPTVTDTQYF.

This clonotype was detected a few times. The chain employs TRBV12-3 or TRBV12-4 and TRBJ2-7; weak D call: TRBD2 (7 bases). The V and J ends lost 2 bases and 1 base respectively, with 12 bases between them. This CDR3 has 15 residues. CDR3 nucleotides: TGTGCCAGCAGTTTACGGGGGGCCGTTTCCTACGAGCAGTACTTC. This sequence encodes CASSLRGAVSYEQYF.

The chain couples TRBV5-6 to TRBJ1-1; no clear D gene. The length of the CDR3 is 15 residues. CDR1 and CDR2 from the germline V gene are SGHDT and YYEEEE. Trimming left V 0 bases short and J 0 bases short, with 9 bases between. For the CDR3, the DNA is TGTGCCAGCAGCTTGGATCAGGTGGTGAACACTGAAGCTTTCTTT. Translating it yields CASSLDQVVNTEAFF.

This clonotype was seen ten or more times. At one end the junction does not follow the germline gene, possibly because of a read error. The chain uses TRBV10-3 and TRBJ2-7; TRBD1 aligns across 9 bases. Germline loops: CDR1 ENHRY, CDR2 SYGVKD. The CDR3 length is 17 residues. The CDR3 sequence is CASSEDIAGTGPDEQYF. DNA of the CDR3: TGTGCCAGCAGTGAGGATATCGCCGGGACAGGGCCGGACGAGCAGTACTTC.

This clonotype came up a few times. V usage is TRBV5-4 and J usage is TRBJ2-7, with a possible D match to TRBD1 (6 bases). The CDR3 loop spans 14 amino acids. V dropped 7 bases and J dropped 0 bases, with 14 bases sitting between them. Per germline, CDR1 SGHNT and CDR2 YYREEE (reference sequence). The CDR3 DNA sequence: TGTGCCAGCTCACCGAACAGGGACTCCTACGAGCAGTACTTC. It specifies CASSPNRDSYEQYF.

In this sample, this clonotype turned up a few times. V is TRBV12-3 or TRBV12-4 and J is TRBJ1-1; D might be TRBD1 (6 bases). V lost 3 bases and J lost 6, with 11 bases in between. This CDR3 is 13 amino acids long. The CDR3 protein is CASSFRGAAEAFF. Written as DNA, the CDR3 is TGTGCCAGCAGTTTTCGGGGGGCAGCTGAAGCTTTCTTT.

The chain combines TRBV7-7 with TRBJ2-7; D is perhaps TRBD1 (6 bases). The CDR3 extends over 12 amino acids. With 9 bases removed from V and 2 bases from J, the gap between germline ends came to 11 bases. The germline CDR1 and CDR2 sequences are SSHAT and FNYEAQ (reference sequence). The CDR3 region is CASSGTTYEQYF. In DNA form, the CDR3 reads TGTGCCAGTTCCGGGACAACCTACGAGCAGTACTTC.

This clonotype occurred many times. The rearrangement uses TRBV19 and TRBJ2-6; 10 bases match TRBD1. Germline lookup yields CDR1 LNHDA and CDR2 SQIVND (reference sequence). The CDR3 covers 19 residues. V dropped 0 bases and J dropped 0; count of bases not matched to a gene: 5. The CDR3 sequence: CASSIDETGGSSGANVLTF. The CDR3 DNA is TGTGCCAGTAGTATAGACGAGACAGGGGGCTCCTCTGGGGCCAACGTCCTGACTTTC.

This clonotype was seen at least ten times. The chain uses TRBV20-1 and TRBJ1-2, with 9 bases aligning to TRBD1. CDR1 DFQATT and CDR2 SNEGSKA come from the germline V gene (reference sequence). V trimming: 5 bases; J trimming: 3 bases; junction bases outside the gene matches: 13. The CDR3 runs to 16 residues. The CDR3 here is CSAQDRGVQSYYGYTF. CDR3 sequence (DNA): TGCAGTGCTCAGGACAGGGGAGTCCAGTCATACTATGGCTACACCTTC.

V and J are TRBV5-5 and TRBJ1-5; D remains unclear. Germline V gives CDR1 SGHKS, CDR2 YYEKEE (reference sequence). Deletions cut 0 bases from V and 0 bases from J, with 7 bases between. This CDR3 has 15 residues. The CDR3 loop reads CASSLAAVSNQPQHF. The CDR3 DNA sequence: TGTGCCAGCAGCTTGGCCGCGGTTAGCAATCAGCCCCAGCATTTT.

This clonotype was counted only a few times. This chain uses TRBV2 with TRBJ2-1, with D possibly matching TRBD1 (6 bases). The CDR3 runs 15 residues. Germline CDR1 reads SNHLY; CDR2 reads FYNNEI. Trimming removed 5 bases at V and 9 bases at J, with 20 bases between. Written as DNA, the CDR3 is TGTGCCAGCAGTAGGGGACGCCGCGTAGGGGGTGAGCAGTTCTTC. It codes for CASSRGRRVGGEQFF.

This sequence joins TRBV2 and TRBJ2-7; D may be TRBD1 (6 bases). Trimming removed 1 base from V and 5 bases from J, with 9 bases in between. Germline V gives CDR1 SNHLY, CDR2 FYNNEI. The CDR3 spans 13 residues. The CDR3 nucleotides read TGTGCCAGCAGTGAAGACAGGGTCGACGAGCAGTACTTC. It specifies CASSEDRVDEQYF.

The sample holds many counts of this clonotype. The CDR3 region is CASSFGDAAYGYTF. The CDR3 DNA reads as TGCGCCAGCAGCTTCGGGGATGCTGCCTATGGCTACACCTTC. The chain carries TRBV5-1 and TRBJ1-2; D gene uncertain. Deletions cut 2 bases from V and 4 bases from J, with 12 bases between. Germline CDR1 reads SGHRS; CDR2 reads YFSETQ. CDR3 size: 14 residues.

V and J are TRBV5-1 and TRBJ2-3, with TRBD2 identical over 9 bases. From germline, CDR1 is SGHRS and CDR2 YFSETQ. This CDR3 spans 16 amino acids. The V and J ends lost 3 bases and 4 bases, in that order; junction bases with no gene match: 9. For the CDR3, the DNA is TGCGCCAGCAGCTCCGTAGCGGGGGTTGGGGCAGATACGCAGTATTTT. Translated, it gives CASSSVAGVGADTQYF.

This clonotype was observed a few times. V and J are TRBV4-2 and TRBJ2-1; a possible D gene is TRBD1 (5 bases). Between the trimmed V and J ends, which lost 4 bases and 6 bases, there was a span of 19 bases. CDR3 size: 16 residues. Germline V gene sequence: CDR1 LGHNA, CDR2 YNFKEQ. For the CDR3, the DNA is TGTGCCAGCAGCCCTGGGGCACTACAAGTCGGCAATGAGCAGTTCTTC. It is translated as CASSPGALQVGNEQFF.

This clonotype was seen a single time. V gene TRBV9 combines with J gene TRBJ2-5; 9 positions agree with TRBD1. The CDR3 length is 15 residues. CDR1 and CDR2 (germline): SGDLS, YYNGEE. J lost 1 base, V lost 2 bases, and 3 bases had no gene match. CDR3 region: CASSVGQGVQETQYF. CDR3 in DNA: TGTGCCAGCAGCGTGGGACAGGGAGTCCAAGAGACCCAGTACTTC.

This clonotype has only a few counts. Germline and junction disagree at one end, which may indicate a read error. The V call is TRBV7-2, the J call TRBJ2-7; no firm D call. The germline gives CDR1 SGHTA, CDR2 FQGNSA. This CDR3 spans 10 amino acids. CDR3 nucleotides: TGTGCCAGCGGCTTCTACGAGCAGTACTTC. Protein sequence: CASGFYEQYF.

Concerning this clonotype: A much larger clone differs from this one at a single base, so this may be a read error. It is likely a read error, because the conserved phenylalanine at the end of the CDR3 is missing. The chain recombines TRBV5-6 with TRBJ1-2; 7 bases line up with TRBD1. The trim removed 4 bases at V and 8 bases at J, leaving 14 bases unmatched. CDR1 is SGHDT and CDR2 is YYEEEE in the germline V gene. CDR3 length: 15 amino acids. CDR3 sequence (DNA): TGTGCCAGCAGCCGAACACTACAGGGGCTGGGCGGCTACACCTTA. Amino acid sequence: CASSRTLQGLGGYTL.